The T cell receptor beta chain described here comes from a study of cytomegalovirus exposure and HLA in healthy donors. Study-wide results and caveats: Most likely, a cluster of highly shared sequence variants arose as a sequencing artifact. Despite most TCR sequences being rare, some public TCRs occurred in many donors.

In the case of this clone: Antigen: not known.

The PCR employed 60 Vbeta primers together with 13 Jbeta primers. In the source study's methods: About 10 million shared chains were among around 78 million unique TCR beta chains counted in a later analysis. Clones were read by immunoSEQ multiplex PCR, and TCRdb kept only the in-frame ones, dropping some. That table supplies the V and J calls and clone size; D and trimming were determined from the DNA. The sample contains roughly 140,000 clones, 60% to 80% of which appear only once. The ends were cut back, 0 bases at V and 2 bases at J, with 11 bases in the middle. CDR1 is SGHRS and CDR2 is YFSETQ in the germline V gene. The CDR3 covers 15 residues.

The clonotype comes from a male donor in good health and CMV-seronegative. This chain links TRBV5-1 with TRBJ2-5; possibly TRBD2 for D (7 bases). Input material: PBMCs. The CDR3, as DNA: TGCGCCAGCAGCTTGGGCGGGGGCAGACAAGAGACCCAGTACTTC. Translating it yields CASSLGGGRQETQYF.